The 23 T cell receptor beta chains given below trace back to one sample, sequenced in a study of post-analysis software for immune sequencing data. No antigens are known for them. TCR beta libraries were prepared from cDNA with unique molecular identifiers. One entry per CDR3 protein, called by TCRdb with MiXCR from the PCR reads. The table has hundreds of thousands of distinct CDR3 sequences, 30% seen once. Broader study findings: About 5 TRBV segments occurring more often in patients than controls included TRBV5-6, TRBV5-1 and TRBV20-1.

Specimen: blood. Source of these receptors: a girl aged 10-17 years with multiple sclerosis.

The sample holds many counts of this clonotype. This chain joins TRBV7-2 and TRBJ2-5, with D perhaps being TRBD1 or TRBD2 (5 bases each). This CDR3 comprises 17 residues. Germline V gene data show CDR1 as SGHTA and CDR2 as FQGNSA. V was shortened by 0 bases and J by 4 bases, with 18 bases between the two germline ends. Written as DNA, the CDR3 is TGTGCCAGCAGCTTAGCCGGCGCAGGGACGACCGGAGAGACCCAGTACTTC. Encoded protein: CASSLAGAGTTGETQYF.

The chain joins TRBV7-9 to TRBJ2-3; TRBD2 aligns across 7 bases. The CDR3 runs 16 residues. CDR1 SEHNR and CDR2 FQNEAQ come from the germline V gene (reference sequence). Trimming cost V 5 bases and J 4 bases; bases outside gene matches: 12. CDR3 residues: CASSPGSGGVSDTQYF. As DNA, the CDR3 is TGTGCCAGCAGCCCAGGGTCGGGAGGAGTCTCAGATACGCAGTATTTT.

This clonotype was counted only a few times. The chain uses TRBV7-9 and TRBJ2-3, with D perhaps given as TRBD1 or TRBD2 (5 bases each). With 5 bases removed from V and 0 bases from J, the gap between germline ends came to 15 bases. From germline, CDR1 is SEHNR and CDR2 FQNEAQ (reference sequence). The CDR3 consists of 16 residues. The DNA for the CDR3 is TGTGCCAGCAGCCCCTGGGACGGACCTAGCACAGATACGCAGTATTTT. Its translation is CASSPWDGPSTDTQYF.

The rearrangement links TRBV5-1 to TRBJ2-1; D unclear. The CDR3 consists of 13 residues. CDR1 is SGHRS, CDR2 YFSETQ, per germline. V dropped 7 bases and J dropped 5 bases, with 13 bases sitting between them. The CDR3 DNA sequence: TGCGCCAGCCTCTCTACCCTTAACAATGAGCAGTTCTTC. Its protein product is CASLSTLNNEQFF.

This chain connects TRBV5-1 to TRBJ2-3; D call uncertain. CDR1 and CDR2 (germline): SGHRS, YFSETQ. V lost 3 bases and J lost 5, with 7 bases in between. This CDR3 is 12 amino acids long. The CDR3 DNA is TGCGCCAGCAGCTCTACAGTAGATACGCAGTATTTT. This translates into CASSSTVDTQYF.

This chain connects TRBV10-3 to TRBJ2-5; D unclear. The CDR3 contains 12 residues. Germline loops: CDR1 ENHRY, CDR2 SYGVKD. V was pared by 2 bases and J by 11 bases, with 12 bases between. This CDR3 is CAISEKAQEQYF. The DNA of the CDR3 is TGTGCCATCAGTGAGAAGGCCCAAGAGCAGTACTTC.

This clonotype was seen more than once but under ten times. The rearrangement links TRBV5-1 to TRBJ2-1; 8 bases line up with TRBD2. The CDR3 length is 16 residues. J lost 3 bases, V lost 2 bases, and 7 bases had no gene match. The germline gives CDR1 SGHRS, CDR2 YFSETQ. Here the CDR3 DNA reads TGCGCCAGCAGCTTAAAAACTAGCGGATACTACAATGAGCAGTTCTTC. As protein: CASSLKTSGYYNEQFF.

CDR3 nucleotide sequence: TGTGCCAGCAGTCCGATCGACAGGTCTGACGAGCAGTACTTC. Translation gives CASSPIDRSDEQYF. V usage is TRBV27 and J usage is TRBJ2-7, with D perhaps matching TRBD1 (6 bases). This CDR3 spans 14 amino acids. Germline assignment: CDR1 MNHEY and CDR2 SMNVEV (reference sequence). V was cut by 5 bases and J by 5 bases, with 16 bases left in between.

This clonotype has only a few counts. The chain uses TRBV6-6 and TRBJ2-3; D remains ambiguous. With 8 bases removed from V and 3 bases from J, the gap between germline ends came to 6 bases. Germline CDR1 and CDR2: MNHNY and SVGAGI (reference sequence). CDR3 size: 11 residues. The CDR3 DNA is TGTGCCAGCTTAGCTACAGATACGCAGTATTTT. It is translated as CASLATDTQYF.

This chain joins TRBV7-2 and TRBJ1-2; unclear D gene. V was shortened by 2 bases and J by 5 bases, with 12 bases between the two germline ends. The CDR3 length is 14 residues. CDR1 and CDR2 from the germline V gene are SGHTA and FQGNSA. Written as DNA, the CDR3 is TGTGCCAGCAGCTTAATCGGACGGGATTATGGCTACACCTTC. It translates to CASSLIGRDYGYTF.

Notes on this clonotype: Because the CDR3 is missing its conserved closing phenylalanine or tryptophan, this is likely a read error. The rearrangement links TRBV7-2 to TRBJ2-3; D is possibly TRBD2 (6 bases). Germline CDR1 SGHTA, CDR2 FQGNSA. This CDR3 region has 16 residues. V was clipped by 4 bases and J by 0 bases, with 14 bases between them. The CDR3 loop reads CASSSLGTRSTDTQYY. The CDR3 region has the DNA TGTGCCAGCAGCTCCTTGGGGACTCGTAGCACAGATACGCAGTATTAT.

This clonotype was counted between two and nine times. The chain employs TRBV20-1 and TRBJ2-7, with D perhaps being TRBD1 or TRBD2 (5 bases each). Trimming left V 7 bases short and J 2 bases short, with 18 bases between. This CDR3 comprises 14 residues. Per germline, CDR1 DFQATT and CDR2 SNEGSKA (reference sequence). Here the CDR3 DNA reads TGCAGTGTCCCCGGGACCCCTTCACCCTACGAGCAGTACTTC. Encoded protein: CSVPGTPSPYEQYF.

This clonotype was counted ten times or more. DNA for the CDR3: TGCAGTGCTAGAGCACTGTCGGATGGCTACACCTTC. Amino acid sequence: CSARALSDGYTF. The chain carries TRBV20-1 and TRBJ1-2; D unclear. Germline lookup yields CDR1 DFQATT and CDR2 SNEGSKA (reference sequence). V lost 1 base to trimming and J lost 6 bases, with 9 bases between them. CDR3 length: 12 residues.

This chain uses TRBV9 with TRBJ2-7, with D uncertain. Germline assignment: CDR1 SGDLS and CDR2 YYNGEE. This CDR3 spans 14 amino acids. V dropped 3 bases and J dropped 2 bases, with 12 bases sitting between them. In DNA, the CDR3 is TGTGCCAGCAGCGGAAACCAAGAAACCTACGAGCAGTACTTC. This gives the protein CASSGNQETYEQYF.

As for this clonotype: At one of its ends the junction is not consistent with the germline gene, which may arise from a read error. The genes are TRBV27 and TRBJ2-1; unclear D gene. CDR1 is MNHEY and CDR2 is SMNVEV in the germline V gene (reference sequence). The CDR3 sequence is 13 residues long. The CDR3: CASSLLGANEQFF. CDR3 bases: TGCGCCAGCAGTTTGTTGGGTGCTAATGAGCAGTTCTTC.

The chain combines TRBV3-1 with TRBJ2-1, with 9 bases that match TRBD1. Trimming removed 7 bases from V and 12 bases from J; junction bases left unmatched: 10. Germline loops: CDR1 LGHDT, CDR2 YNNKEL (reference sequence). The CDR3 contains 13 residues. The CDR3 DNA follows: TGTGCCAGCACTCCGACGGGACAGGGCCTGCAGTTCTTC. The encoded protein is CASTPTGQGLQFF.

This clonotype was observed a handful of times. V is TRBV2 and J is TRBJ2-3; no clear D. Trimming pared 6 bases from V and 6 bases from J, leaving 4 bases between. Germline loops: CDR1 SNHLY, CDR2 FYNNEI. CDR3 length: 10 residues. CDR3 in DNA: TGTGCCAGCAGGGAGGATACGCAGTATTTT. Its translation: CASREDTQYF. Full variable domain (missing parts from reference TRBV2 and TRBJ2-3): EPEVTQTPSHQVTQMGQEVILRCVPISNHLYFYWYRQILGQKVEFLVSFYNNEISEKSEIFDDQFSVERPDGSNFTLKIRSTKLEDSAMYFCASREDTQYFGPGTRLTVL.

Of note for this clonotype: The junction departs from the called germline gene at one end, perhaps through a read error. This rearrangement joins TRBV15 to TRBJ1-5, with D unclear. The CDR3 consists of 14 residues. CDR1 is LNHNV and CDR2 is YYDKDF in the germline V gene (reference sequence). The CDR3 region has the DNA TGTGCCGCCAGCAGAGATAAGGCGAATCAGCCCCAGCATTTT. This encodes CAASRDKANQPQHF.

V is TRBV28 and J is TRBJ2-4; possibly TRBD1 or TRBD2 for D (5 bases each). The J call may not be correct, given that the DNA end is closer to TRBJ2-7. Germline CDR1 MDHEN, CDR2 SYDVKM. This CDR3 has 12 residues. CDR3 residues: CASSQWGNEQYF. DNA for the CDR3: TGTGCCAGCAGTCAATGGGGGAACGAGCAGTACTTC.

Worth noting for this clonotype: Compared with germline, one end of the junction differs, possibly owing to a read error. This rearrangement joins TRBV6-1 to TRBJ2-3, with D unclear. The CDR3 totals 14 residues. The germline V gene has CDR1 MNHNS and CDR2 SASEGT. The CDR3 bases are TGTACCAGCAGTGAGATGCTTACCACATATTTGCAGTATTTT. Amino acids: CTSSEMLTTYLQYF.

The chain has TRBV20-1 and TRBJ1-1; tentatively, D is TRBD1 (5 bases). The CDR3 totals 14 residues. CDR1 DFQATT and CDR2 SNEGSKA come from the germline V gene (reference sequence). V lost 2 bases and J 5 bases, leaving 15 bases between the germline ends. The CDR3: CSARPGSGGTEAFF. Here the CDR3 DNA reads TGCAGTGCTAGACCCGGATCGGGGGGAACTGAAGCTTTCTTT.

This clonotype occurred a few times. This chain connects TRBV20-1 to TRBJ2-5, with 11 bases fitting TRBD2. Germline CDR1 DFQATT, CDR2 SNEGSKA (reference sequence). V dropped 3 bases and J dropped 6; count of bases not matched to a gene: 6. The CDR3 sequence is 14 residues long. This CDR3 reads CSARTSGDLQTQYF. The CDR3 nucleotides are TGCAGTGCTAGGACTAGCGGGGATCTACAGACCCAGTACTTC.

A remark on this clonotype: This may come from a read error, since a much larger clone is one base off. The chain carries TRBV10-1 and TRBJ2-5, with 8 bases identical to TRBD1. Germline V lookup: CDR1 WNHNN, CDR2 SYGVQD (reference sequence). The CDR3 totals 15 residues. Germline trimming cut 2 bases from V and 5 bases from J; bases unmatched to any gene: 7. The CDR3 DNA reads TGCGCCAGCAGTGAGACAGCGACAGGGGCCGAGACCCAGTACTTC. This translates into CASSETATGAETQYF.